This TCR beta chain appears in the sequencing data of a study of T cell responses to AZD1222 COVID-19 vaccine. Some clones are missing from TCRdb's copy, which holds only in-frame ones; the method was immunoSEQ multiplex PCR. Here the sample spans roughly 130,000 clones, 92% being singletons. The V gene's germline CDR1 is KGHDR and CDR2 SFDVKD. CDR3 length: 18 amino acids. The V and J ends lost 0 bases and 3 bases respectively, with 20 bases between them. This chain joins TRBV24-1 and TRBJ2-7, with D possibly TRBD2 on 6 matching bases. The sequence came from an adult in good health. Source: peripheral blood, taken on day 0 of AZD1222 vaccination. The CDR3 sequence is CATSDLLRGTIDDYEQYF. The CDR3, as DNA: TGTGCCACCAGTGATTTGCTCCGCGGGACCATTGATGACTACGAGCAGTACTTC.